These T cell receptor beta chains were read from a single sample in a study of blood T cell repertoires in COVID-19. Produced via immunoSEQ multiplex PCR; TCRdb's table is partial and in-frame only. Among roughly 40,000 clones listed, around 85% were seen once. The sequencing sample was made of peripheral blood. The receptors originated from a human donor in a cohort sampled during active COVID-19. Each CDR3 is given with its conserved first and last residue. The D gene is left open where the match is weak. Rows may omit the clone size; those that give it use once, few, many or a size class.

TRBJ2-3 TRBV7-3 TRBD2 NA TGTGCCAGCAGAAAAGGGGGCGGGAGGGCTCGAGATACGCAGTATTTT CASRKGGGRARDTQYF
TRBJ2-5 TRBV6-5 NA once TGTGCCAGCAGTCCCACAGGGTTGAAGACCCAGTACTTC CASSPTGLKTQYF
TRBJ1-6 TRBV6-5 NA NA TGTGCCAGCAGTTACTCCGACAAGAATTCACCCCTCCACTTT CASSYSDKNSPLHF
TRBJ1-1 TRBV5-1 NA NA TGCGCCAGCAGCTTGGAGTGGGGGGCTGAAGCTTTCTTT CASSLEWGAEAFF
TRBJ1-1 TRBV9 NA NA TGTGCCAGCAGCGGAGAGACGGGGAACACTGAAGCTTTCTTT CASSGETGNTEAFF
TRBJ2-5 TRBV6-1 NA few TGTGCCAGCAGTGAAGGGGGGGAGGAAGAGACCCAGTACTTC CASSEGGEEETQYF
TRBJ1-2 TRBV6-5 TRBD1 NA TGTGCCAGCAGACTAACAGGGGGCCAGGATGGCTACACCTTC CASRLTGGQDGYTF
TRBJ1-1 TRBV30 NA NA TGTGCTGCAGCCCCAGGGATGATTTTTGGAATGAACACTGAAGCTTTCTTT CAAAPGMIFGMNTEAFF
TRBJ2-1 TRBV9 TRBD2 NA TGTGCCAGCAGCGCGACTAGCGGGAGTTACAATGAGCAGTTCTTC CASSATSGSYNEQFF
TRBJ2-1 TRBV6-5 TRBD1 NA TGTGCCAGCAGTTACCGGGACAGCTCCTACAATGAGCAGTTCTTC CASSYRDSSYNEQFF
TRBJ1-1 TRBV19 TRBD1 NA TGTGCCAGTACCCTGGGACAGCGGAGAGAAGAAGCTTTCTTT CASTLGQRREEAFF
TRBJ1-5 TRBV2 NA few TGTGCCAGCAGCCAATCTGAGGTTTTCAATCAGCCCCAGCATTTT CASSQSEVFNQPQHF
TRBJ1-1 TRBV5-1 NA NA TGCGCCAGCAGCTCTGGTGGTGAGCGCACTGAAGCTTTCTTT CASSSGGERTEAFF
TRBJ2-1 TRBV5-1 TRBD2 NA TGCGCCAGCAGCTGGAGCGGGGGGGCGAATGAGCAGTTCTTC CASSWSGGANEQFF
TRBJ2-1 TRBV4-3 TRBD2 many TGCGCCAGCAGCCAAGGGATAGCGGGAGGCCATGAGCAGTTCTTC CASSQGIAGGHEQFF
TRBJ1-1 TRBV11-2 NA NA TGTGCCAGCAGCTTAGGGGCCAGCACTGAAGCTTTCTTT CASSLGASTEAFF
TRBJ1-2 TRBV7-2 NA once TGTGCCAGCAGCTCACCGACTACTAACTTCCGTGGCTACACCTTC CASSSPTTNFRGYTF
TRBJ2-3 TRBV6-4 TRBD2 NA TGTGCCAGCAGCGTAACAGCGGGAGGGCATGATACGCAGTATTTT CASSVTAGGHDTQYF
TRBJ2-2 TRBV7-9 NA NA TGTGCCAGCAGCTTTCGGGGGTCGAACACCGGGGAGCTGTTTTTT CASSFRGSNTGELFF
TRBJ2-1 TRBV15 TRBD2 NA TGTGCCACCAGCAGAGTGAAGGCGGGGGGTCCCCGGAATGAGCAGTTCTTC CATSRVKAGGPRNEQFF
TRBJ2-7 TRBV19 TRBD1 NA TGTGCCAGTAGTATGGGGACAGACGGTGGCGAGCAGTACTTC CASSMGTDGGEQYF
TRBJ2-3 TRBV9 TRBD2 NA TGTGCCAGCGGTCCCGGGCAGAGCGGGGGTAGGGATACGCAGTATTTT CASGPGQSGGRDTQYF
TRBJ2-1 TRBV19 NA NA TGTGCCAGTAGTCCGGGGGTAGTCTACAATGAGCAGTTCTTC CASSPGVVYNEQFF
TRBJ2-7 TRBV20-1 NA NA TGCAGTGCTATAGCTGACAGGGAGCAGTACTTC CSAIADREQYF
TRBJ2-7 TRBV6-2/TRBV6-3 TRBD1 few TGTGCCAGCAGCCGCCCGGGACAGACCTCCTACGAGCAGTACTTC CASSRPGQTSYEQYF
TRBJ2-1 TRBV5-1 NA NA TGCGCCAGCCGGTCGGGCCAGGGCTCCTACAATGAGCAGTTCTTC CASRSGQGSYNEQFF
TRBJ1-5 TRBV5-6 TRBD1 NA TGTGCCAGCAGCAAATCCGGGACAGAGCTTTATAGCAATCAGCCCCAGCATTTT CASSKSGTELYSNQPQHF
TRBJ1-2 TRBV11-1 TRBD1 NA TGTGCCAGCAGCTTAGCCCTCGGACAGGGGAGGGGCTACACCTTC CASSLALGQGRGYTF
TRBJ2-5 TRBV7-3 NA NA TGTGCCAGCAGCCGGGGTTCTCAAGAGACCCAGTACTTC CASSRGSQETQYF
TRBJ1-1 TRBV11-3 TRBD1 NA TGTGCCAGCAGCTTTAGCGACAGGGCGAAAGCTTTCTTT CASSFSDRAKAFF
TRBJ1-1 TRBV30 NA medium-sized TGTGCCTGGGAGGGGCAAGCTAACACTGAAGCTTTCTTT CAWEGQANTEAFF
TRBJ1-3 TRBV12-3/TRBV12-4 NA NA TGTGCCAGCAGTTTACACAAAGGAAACACCATATATTTT CASSLHKGNTIYF
TRBJ1-2 TRBV5-1 NA NA TGCGCCAGCAGCTTGTCGTTTACAGAAGCTAACTATGGCTACACCTTC CASSLSFTEANYGYTF
TRBJ1-1 TRBV27 NA NA TGTGCCAGCGGCAGGGGGAACACTGAAGCTTTCTTT CASGRGNTEAFF
TRBJ2-3 TRBV9 TRBD2 NA TGTGCCAGCAGCGCCCCGGGACTAGCGGCAGATACGCAGTATTTT CASSAPGLAADTQYF
TRBJ2-3 TRBV9 NA NA TGTGCCAGCAGCGTAGGGTGGCCAGATACGCAGTATTTT CASSVGWPDTQYF
TRBJ1-1 TRBV20-1 NA NA TGCAGTGCGGGGGGGGGTACTGAAGCTTTCTTT CSAGGGTEAFF
TRBJ1-4 TRBV19 NA NA TGTGCCAGTAGTGAGACGCGGCGCGAAAAACTGTTTTTT CASSETRREKLFF
TRBJ1-6 TRBV6-1 TRBD1 once TGTGCCAGCAGTGAAACTCCGACAGGGGAATATTCACCCCTCCACTTT CASSETPTGEYSPLHF
TRBJ2-2 TRBV11-3 TRBD2 NA TGTGCCAGCAGCGAGTCGAGACCCGGGCTAGCGGGCAACACCGGGGAGCTGTTTTTT CASSESRPGLAGNTGELFF
TRBJ1-1 TRBV30 NA NA TGTGCCTGGAGGCGGACACTCGGCACTGAAGCTTTCTTT CAWRRTLGTEAFF